This TCR beta chain was recovered during a study of cytomegalovirus exposure and HLA in healthy donors. General study points: Previous analysis showed most TCR beta V segments were productive about 87% or about 30% of the time.

13 Jbeta primers and 60 Vbeta primers were used for the PCR. Assay: immunoSEQ multiplex PCR; the TCRdb copy retains only in-frame clones and omits some. The sample yields some 87,000 clones, around 74% seen once. The table lists this clone with a few counts. Its antigen is undetermined. One junction end disagrees with the germline gene, perhaps due to a read error. The receptor's source is a man aged 50 to 60 in good health and CMV-seropositive. The sequenced sample consisted of PBMCs.

CDR3: CSSSPPRGQGSGEQYF. Written as DNA, the CDR3 is TGTTCCAGCAGCCCCCCCAGGGGCCAGGGTTCGGGCGAGCAGTACTTC. V usage is TRBV7-9 and J usage is TRBJ2-7; TRBD1 is a possible D gene (6 bases). Germline loops: CDR1 SEHNR, CDR2 FQNEAQ (reference sequence). The CDR3 extends over 16 amino acids.